A single sample is the source of the 32 T cell receptor beta chains below, sequenced in a study of spatial heterogeneity in lung cancer. General study results and limits: Tumors with more nonsynonymous mutations had more expanded intratumoral alpha and beta TCRs.

Time point of the sample: sample taken at primary tumor resection. What these receptors recognize is not known. Using its own MiXCR run on the 5' RACE reads, TCRdb lists one record per CDR3 protein. The table has 6,000 to 7,500 distinct CDR3 sequences, 13% to 15% seen once. The source material was lung tumor tissue, sampled at surgery. These receptors originate from a male donor with early-stage non-small cell lung cancer.

Sample share makes this clonotype medium-sized. This beta chain was picked up by a library intended for alpha chains and is off target, so its count carries little meaning. The chain links TRBV6-6 to TRBJ1-6; 7 nucleotides line up with TRBD1. After removal of 8 bases from V and 9 bases from J, the junction contained 10 bases not matched to a gene. The CDR3 is made up of 14 amino acids. Germline V gives CDR1 MNHNY, CDR2 SVGAGI (reference sequence). The CDR3 DNA reads TGTGCCAGCCGGACAGGTCAGGATGGTTCACCCCTCCACTTT. Protein sequence: CASRTGQDGSPLHF.

Turning to this clonotype: This beta chain is off target for a library built for alpha chains, so its abundance means little. This sequence joins TRBV9 and TRBJ2-3, with TRBD2 identical over 8 bases. Germline-derived CDR1 and CDR2 are SGDLS and YYNGEE. J gave up 1 base and V 2 bases, and 9 bases lay outside the gene matches. This CDR3 is built from 17 residues. DNA of the CDR3: TGTGCCAGCAGCGTTTCGACCGGGACTAGAGGCACAGATACGCAGTATTTT. This sequence encodes CASSVSTGTRGTDTQYF.

Within the sample, this clonotype is medium-sized. This beta chain lies outside the target of a library built for alpha chains; its clone size means little. The chain couples TRBV27 to TRBJ2-2; 7 nucleotides agree with TRBD1. V lost 9 bases to trimming and J lost 6 bases; unmatched junction nucleotides: 1. From germline, CDR1 is MNHEY and CDR2 SMNVEV (reference sequence). This CDR3 comprises 11 residues. Here the CDR3 reads CARTGSGELFF. CDR3 sequence (DNA): TGTGCCAGGACAGGGTCCGGGGAGCTGTTTTTT.

This clonotype showed up many times. An end of the junction differs from the germline gene, which may be a read error. This beta chain is a stray read from a library made for alpha chains; its abundance is not meaningful. The DNA of the CDR3 is TGTGCCACCAGCAAAAGAGATTGGACAGGGCCTGAAGCTTTCTTT. Protein product: CATSKRDWTGPEAFF. The chain combines TRBV3-1 with TRBJ1-1; 8 positions match TRBD1. CDR3 length: 15 residues. Germline CDR1 LGHDT, CDR2 YNNKEL (reference sequence).

This clonotype was observed many times. A library prepared for alpha chains yielded this beta chain as an off-target read; its size is of little meaning. The rearrangement links TRBV3-1 to TRBJ2-1; TRBD2 agrees at 13 bases. Losses at the gene ends were 0 bases for V and 10 bases for J; bases not matched to a gene: 6. This CDR3 region has 16 residues. From germline, CDR1 is LGHDT and CDR2 YNNKEL (reference sequence). This CDR3 is CASSQEVGTSGKEQFF. The CDR3 nucleotides read TGTGCCAGCAGCCAAGAAGTAGGGACTAGCGGGAAAGAGCAGTTCTTC.

This clonotype is classed as medium-sized. This beta chain is a stray sequence in a library constructed for alpha chains; its clone size is not meaningful. The CDR3 DNA reads TGTGCCAGCAGGATGCTAGATAGCAATCAGCCCCAGCATTTT. It yields the protein CASRMLDSNQPQHF. V gene TRBV6-1 combines with J gene TRBJ1-5; the D is unclear. V was shortened by 6 bases and J by 0 bases, with 9 bases between the two germline ends. This CDR3 contains 14 residues. The germline V gene encodes CDR1 MNHNS and CDR2 SASEGT.

Sample share makes this clonotype large. The library was designed around alpha chains, so this beta chain is a stray read whose abundance carries little weight. CDR3 sequence: CASSLRVATNEKLFF. The DNA for the CDR3 is TGTGCCAGCAGCTTAAGGGTTGCAACTAATGAAAAACTGTTTTTT. The chain links TRBV7-2 to TRBJ1-4; D is unresolved. The V gene's germline CDR1 is SGHTA and CDR2 FQGNSA. V was cut by 2 bases and J by 0 bases, with 7 bases left in between. This CDR3 has 15 residues.

The sample holds one count of this clonotype. This beta chain was picked up by a library intended for alpha chains and is off target, so its count carries little meaning. The chain carries TRBV6-5 and TRBJ2-3; no reliable D call. The germline V gene encodes CDR1 MNHEY and CDR2 SVGAGI. The CDR3 length is 14 residues. V lost 2 bases and J 5 bases, leaving 11 bases between the germline ends. The CDR3 spells CASSYIAEVDTQYF. In DNA form, the CDR3 reads TGTGCCAGCAGTTACATTGCGGAAGTAGATACGCAGTATTTT.

By proportion, this clonotype is medium-sized. Because the library targeted alpha chains, this beta chain is an off-target read whose size means little. The rearrangement links TRBV7-9 to TRBJ1-5; perhaps TRBD1 as D (5 bases). From germline, CDR1 is SEHNR and CDR2 FQNEAQ (reference sequence). The CDR3 is 16 amino acids. Trimming left V 4 bases short and J 0 bases short, with 13 bases between. The CDR3 DNA is TGTGCCAGCAGCTCCGATGTAGGGGTTAGCAATCAGCCCCAGCATTTT. Amino acid sequence: CASSSDVGVSNQPQHF.

In this sample, this clonotype is large. This beta chain is off target for a library built for alpha chains, so its abundance means little. This sequence joins TRBV10-3 and TRBJ2-1; no definite D call. The germline gives CDR1 ENHRY, CDR2 SYGVKD. The V end was cut by 3 bases, the J end by 2 bases, with 5 bases between. The CDR3 spans 13 residues. In DNA, the CDR3 is TGTGCCATCAGTGAAACTGCCTACAATGAGCAGTTCTTC. Protein product: CAISETAYNEQFF.

This clonotype has a count of ten or more. This beta chain came through as a stray read in a library set up for alpha chains, and its size says little. The rearrangement joins TRBV20-1 to TRBJ2-7, with D perhaps matching TRBD1 (6 bases). The CDR3 has 14 residues. The germline V gene has CDR1 DFQATT and CDR2 SNEGSKA (reference sequence). V lost 0 bases, J lost 7 bases, and 16 bases lay in between. CDR3 amino acids: CSARDEGTSEEQYF. In nucleotides, the CDR3 is TGCAGTGCTAGAGATGAGGGGACATCCGAAGAGCAGTACTTC.

As for this clonotype: A library prepared for alpha chains yielded this beta chain as an off-target read; its size is of little meaning. The chain carries TRBV29-1 and TRBJ2-5; no clear D gene. The V gene lost 6 bases and the J gene lost 3 bases, with 5 bases spanning the gap. The CDR3 spans 10 residues. Germline V CDR1 and CDR2: SQVTM, ANQGSEA. The CDR3 DNA follows: TGCAGCGTGGCGAAAGAGACCCAGTACTTC. Translating gives CSVAKETQYF.

In this sample, this clonotype is medium-sized (0.01 to 0.1%). A library prepared for alpha chains yielded this beta chain as an off-target read; its size is of little meaning. The chain couples TRBV12-3 or TRBV12-4 to TRBJ1-2; 7 nucleotides align to TRBD1. The CDR3 is 14 amino acids. The V and J ends lost 5 bases and 7 bases, in that order; junction bases with no gene match: 10. The CDR3 nucleotides are TGTGCCAGCAGTCGGGCAGGGGGTGGTGGTGGCTACACCTTC. Its translation is CASSRAGGGGGYTF.

This clonotype was seen repeatedly, ten times or more. For a library built for alpha chains, this beta chain is a stray read; little rests on its size. The gene calls are TRBV6-2 or TRBV6-3 and TRBJ2-2, with TRBD2 as a possible D gene (7 bases). CDR1 MNHEY and CDR2 SVGEGT come from the germline V gene. This CDR3 is 16 amino acids long. The ends were cut back, 5 bases at V and 0 bases at J, with 13 bases in the middle. The CDR3 here is CASSTERDTNTGELFF. CDR3 nucleotide sequence: TGTGCCAGCAGTACCGAGCGGGACACGAACACCGGGGAGCTGTTTTTT.

Notes on this clonotype: This beta chain is a stray read from a library made for alpha chains; its abundance is not meaningful. The chain links TRBV7-9 to TRBJ2-3; 9 bases agree with TRBD2. Germline CDR1 SEHNR, CDR2 FQNEAQ (reference sequence). CDR3 length: 16 amino acids. V was clipped by 1 base and J by 4 bases; unmatched bases: 6. The CDR3 nucleotides read TGTGCCAGCAGCTTAGGACTAGCGGCTCTCTCAGATACGCAGTATTTT. This encodes CASSLGLAALSDTQYF.

By its share, this clonotype is medium-sized. This beta chain came through as a stray read in a library set up for alpha chains, and its size says little. The rearrangement links TRBV15 to TRBJ1-3; D unresolved. The V gene's germline CDR1 is LNHNV and CDR2 YYDKDF (reference sequence). V was pared by 1 base and J by 4 bases, with 8 bases between. CDR3 size: 14 residues. For the CDR3, the DNA is TGTGCCACCAGCAGAGGTGGAGAAGGAAACACCATATATTTT. Residues: CATSRGGEGNTIYF. The variable domain in full, completed from reference TRBV15 and TRBJ1-3, reads DAMVIQNPRYQVTQFGKPVTLSCSQTLNHNVMYWYQQKSSQAPKLLFHYYDKDFNNEADTPDNFQSRRPNTSFCFLDIRSPGLGDTAMYLCATSRGGEGNTIYFGEGSWLTVV.

This clonotype was picked up a small number of times. As an off-target read in a library built for alpha chains, this beta chain has a frequency of little significance. The chain combines TRBV2 with TRBJ1-1; D unresolved. The V gene lost 7 bases and the J gene lost 0 bases, with 9 bases spanning the gap. CDR3 length: 13 residues. The germline CDR1 and CDR2 sequences are SNHLY and FYNNEI. CDR3 coding DNA: TGTGCCAGCAAGTTAACCATGAACACTGAAGCTTTCTTT. Its protein is CASKLTMNTEAFF.

This clonotype was seen a few times. This beta chain is a stray read from a library made for alpha chains; its abundance is not meaningful. The rearrangement joins TRBV20-1 to TRBJ1-1; the D gene is possibly TRBD1 (6 bases). There are 10 residues in the CDR3. The V and J ends lost 7 bases and 5 bases respectively, with 8 bases between them. From germline, CDR1 is DFQATT and CDR2 SNEGSKA (reference sequence). The CDR3 region has the DNA TGCAGTGTCCAGGGGACTGAAGCTTTCTTT. This gives the protein CSVQGTEAFF.

Regarding this clonotype: This beta chain is a stray read from a library made for alpha chains; its abundance is not meaningful. The chain recombines TRBV11-2 with TRBJ2-2, with 8 positions matching TRBD1. The junction had 5 bases not matched to a gene; V was cut back by 2 bases and J by 6 bases. This CDR3 comprises 15 residues. Germline V gives CDR1 SGHAT, CDR2 FQNNGV. CDR3 amino acids: CASSLQGAEAGELFF. DNA of the CDR3: TGTGCCAGCAGCTTACAGGGGGCAGAGGCCGGGGAGCTGTTTTTT.

This clonotype is judged large. Found in a library prepared for alpha chains, this beta chain is an off-target read, and its abundance has little meaning. The genes are TRBV20-1 and TRBJ2-2; D perhaps matches TRBD2 (5 bases). The V gene's germline CDR1 is DFQATT and CDR2 SNEGSKA (reference sequence). The germline V and J ends were trimmed by 3 bases and 7 bases, with 12 bases remaining between them. CDR3 size: 13 residues. The CDR3 here is CSASRGSGGELFF. The CDR3 region has the DNA TGCAGTGCTAGTCGAGGGAGTGGCGGGGAGCTGTTTTTT.

This clonotype has a handful of counts. Found in a library prepared for alpha chains, this beta chain is an off-target read, and its abundance has little meaning. As DNA, the CDR3 is TGCGCCAGCAGCTTGGGTCGAGAGACCCAGTACTTC. This gives the protein CASSLGRETQYF. The chain has TRBV5-1 and TRBJ2-5; D ambiguous. Germline assignment: CDR1 SGHRS and CDR2 YFSETQ. This CDR3 is 12 amino acids long. V lost 0 bases and J lost 4, with 4 bases in between.

This clonotype was seen ten or more times. For a library built for alpha chains, this beta chain is a stray read; little rests on its size. This chain connects TRBV6-1 to TRBJ1-2; TRBD1 agrees at 7 bases. The V gene's germline CDR1 is MNHNS and CDR2 SASEGT. The CDR3 extends over 13 amino acids. V was pared by 6 bases and J by 2 bases, with 3 bases of the junction left unmatched. The DNA for the CDR3 is TGTGCCAGCAGGACGGGACAGAACTATGGCTACACCTTC. It codes for CASRTGQNYGYTF.

By proportion, this clonotype is medium-sized (0.01 to 0.1%). Being off target in a library aimed at alpha chains, this beta chain has a size of little meaning. This rearrangement joins TRBV11-1 to TRBJ2-1; D not certain. Germline V gene sequence: CDR1 SGHAT, CDR2 FQDESV (reference sequence). The V and J ends lost 2 bases and 5 bases respectively, with 10 bases between them. There are 14 residues in the CDR3. The CDR3 DNA is TGTGCCAGCAGCTTAAGCCTCGTGGACAATGAGCAGTTCTTC. This translates into CASSLSLVDNEQFF. Full variable domain (missing parts from reference TRBV11-1 and TRBJ2-1): EAEVAQSPRYKITEKSQAVAFWCDPISGHATLYWYRQILGQGPELLVQFQDESVVDDSQLPKDRFSAERLKGVDSTLKIQPAELGDSAMYLCASSLSLVDNEQFFGPGTRLTVL.

This clonotype counts as medium-sized. This beta chain is an off-target read within a library intended for alpha chains, so its frequency means little. The V gene is TRBV2, the J gene TRBJ2-4, with a possible D match to TRBD2 (6 bases). The CDR3 extends over 17 amino acids. The V end was cut by 1 base, the J end by 1 base, with 14 bases between. The germline CDR1 and CDR2 sequences are SNHLY and FYNNEI. The CDR3, as DNA: TGTGCCAGCAGTGAAGGGGTTGGGAGGACTGCCAAAAACATTCAGTACTTC. Translation gives CASSEGVGRTAKNIQYF.

This clonotype was seen repeatedly, ten times or more. A library made for alpha chains picked up this beta chain off target, so its size means little. This chain joins TRBV6-5 and TRBJ1-5, with 7 bases that match TRBD1. Germline CDR1 MNHEY, CDR2 SVGAGI. The CDR3 runs 16 residues. After removal of 6 bases from V and 3 bases from J, the junction contained 11 bases not matched to a gene. CDR3 residues: CASSPTFTGDNQPQHF. The DNA for the CDR3 is TGTGCCAGCAGCCCGACCTTTACAGGGGACAATCAGCCCCAGCATTTT.

Details on this clonotype: Since a much larger clone is just one base distant, this may be a read error. Being off target in a library aimed at alpha chains, this beta chain has a size of little meaning. The CDR3 nucleotides read TGTGCCAGCAGTTACTCGATACGAGGCCAAGGGACCCAGTACTTC. Protein sequence: CASSYSIRGQGTQYF. The V and J genes are TRBV6-5 and TRBJ2-5; no clear D. Germline assignment: CDR1 MNHEY and CDR2 SVGAGI. CDR3 length: 15 amino acids.

In its sample, this clonotype is medium-sized (0.01 to 0.1%). A library made for alpha chains picked up this beta chain off target, so its size means little. The gene calls are TRBV4-1 and TRBJ1-2; D is possibly TRBD1 (5 bases). The V and J ends lost 0 bases and 4 bases respectively, with 9 bases between them. From germline, CDR1 is MGHRA and CDR2 YSYEKL. The CDR3 totals 14 residues. The CDR3 coding sequence is TGCGCCAGCAGCCAAGACGGGGGAACCTATGGCTACACCTTC. Amino acids: CASSQDGGTYGYTF.

Relative to its sample, this clonotype is medium-sized. This beta chain is an off-target read within a library intended for alpha chains, so its frequency means little. The rearrangement joins TRBV19 to TRBJ1-2; a weak D match, TRBD1 (5 bases). Per germline, CDR1 LNHDA and CDR2 SQIVND (reference sequence). The CDR3 has 12 residues. V lost 5 bases, J lost 8 bases, and 12 bases lay in between. The CDR3 sequence: CASSGGWDGYTF. The CDR3 DNA sequence: TGTGCCAGTAGTGGGGGTTGGGACGGCTACACCTTC.

This clonotype was counted between two and nine times. This beta chain lies outside the target of a library built for alpha chains; its clone size means little. The CDR3 here is CASSHRQRADTQYF. The CDR3 nucleotides read TGCGCCAGCAGCCACCGTCAACGGGCAGATACGCAGTATTTT. The rearrangement joins TRBV5-1 to TRBJ2-3; D ambiguous. Deletions cut 4 bases from V and 4 bases from J, with 13 bases between. The CDR3 covers 14 residues. CDR1 is SGHRS and CDR2 is YFSETQ in the germline V gene.

By frequency in the sample, this clonotype is medium-sized. The library was built for alpha chains, so this beta chain is an off-target read and its size means little. The CDR3 protein is CAISETELYGYTF. The DNA for the CDR3 is TGTGCCATCAGTGAGACAGAACTCTATGGCTACACCTTC. The genes are TRBV10-3 and TRBJ1-2; D gene ambiguous. Germline loops: CDR1 ENHRY, CDR2 SYGVKD. Trimming took off 2 bases at V and 4 bases at J, with 8 bases between the two ends. This CDR3 is 13 amino acids long.

This clonotype was found many times. This beta chain is an off-target read within a library intended for alpha chains, so its frequency means little. V gene TRBV12-3 or TRBV12-4 combines with J gene TRBJ2-5; the match to TRBD2 covers 9 bases. This CDR3 has 15 amino acids. V shed 1 base, J shed 5 bases, and the junction held 5 bases outside the gene matches. The chain's CDR3 is CASSLGGTSSETQYF. CDR3 DNA sequence: TGTGCCAGCAGTTTAGGGGGGACTAGCAGTGAGACCCAGTACTTC.

This clonotype has ten or more counts. The library was designed around alpha chains, so this beta chain is a stray read whose abundance carries little weight. The chain is built from TRBV2 and TRBJ2-1, with D uncertain. V dropped 5 bases and J dropped 8 bases, with 10 bases sitting between them. This CDR3 has 12 residues. In germline, CDR1 is SNHLY, CDR2 FYNNEI. This CDR3 reads CASSLPPDEQFF. In DNA form, the CDR3 reads TGTGCCAGCAGTCTCCCCCCGGATGAGCAGTTCTTC.